This T cell receptor beta chain is from a study of regulatory T cells in long-lasting Graves disease. Findings of the study overall: Persistent Graves' patients showed less TCR diversity than newly diagnosed patients showed.

This clonotype was seen at least ten times. Antigen: not known. Regarding time point: newly diagnosed GD, antithyroid drugs for less than 3 months. Construction of the TCR library relied on RNA isolated from PBMCs. Recruitment took place at an endocrinology department in Xi'an, China. Construction of TCR beta libraries relied on iRepertoire HTBI primers and on Arm-PCR targeting CDR3 regions. TCRdb itself ran the multiplex PCR reads through MiXCR, one entry per CDR3 protein. Among around 480,000 distinct CDR3 sequences listed, 16% were seen once. V was clipped by 5 bases and J by 6 bases, with 17 bases between them. Germline values: CDR1 SGHTA, CDR2 FQGTGA. The length of the CDR3 is 15 residues. The same data also went into a second study, on T cells in Graves' hyperthyroidism and ophthalmopathy. That source notes: Researchers ran a first-round RT-PCR on the TCR CDR3 using the HTBI primer set. Most expanded thyroid clonotypes above 0.001 recurred in blood.

J is TRBJ2-1 and V is TRBV7-3; D tentatively fits TRBD1 or TRBD2 (6 bases each). This sequence was found in a woman aged 40-65 years with Graves disease. This sample comprised peripheral blood mononuclear cells (PBMCs), obtained at new diagnosis, from a patient treated with antithyroid drugs. The CDR3 here is CASSPDGGRPNEQFF. The CDR3 DNA reads as TGTGCCAGCAGCCCCGATGGGGGGCGCCCCAATGAGCAGTTCTTC. Full variable domain (outside the CDR3, taken from reference TRBV7-3 and TRBJ2-1): GAGVSQTPSNKVTEKGKYVELRCDPISGHTALYWYRQSLGQGPEFLIYFQGTGAADDSGLPNDRFFAVRPEGSVSTLKIQRTERGDSAVYLCASSPDGGRPNEQFFGPGTRLTVL.